The present entry profiles one T cell receptor (beta chain) with its context. Patients of the Seattle cohort, enrolled during active infection, were followed longitudinally. This sample stems from a study of blood T cell repertoires in COVID-19. About the research overall: The United States, Italy and Spain provided the acute and convalescent COVID-19 samples.

Study processing details: Using reference gene primer amplification, nucleated cell counts were estimated. Sequenced by immunoSEQ multiplex PCR; TCRdb stores in-frame clones only, minus some. V, J and clone size were drawn from that table, and D and trimming were deduced from the DNA. The top ten hold 3% to 3.5% of the sample, which has about 87,000 clones, 70% to 85% seen once. The germline V and J ends were trimmed by 0 bases and 0 bases, with 7 bases remaining between them. Per the germline V gene, CDR1 is MNHEY and CDR2 is SVGAGI. The length of the CDR3 is 15 residues. Material: peripheral blood. The sequence came from an elderly woman with COVID-19, enrolled during active disease. The chain couples TRBV6-5 to TRBJ2-3; D not resolved. CDR3 loop: CASSYSPSSTDTQYF. The CDR3 DNA sequence: TGTGCCAGCAGTTACTCGCCGAGTAGCACAGATACGCAGTATTTT.